This record covers a single T cell receptor beta chain. Its cognate antigen is unknown. Noted treatment: approximately 18 received Ad26.COV2.S at low or high dose, single or two shots; several received placebo; per-sample allocation not given. At day 63 after the first vaccine or placebo injection, samples were drawn. Some clones are missing from TCRdb's copy, which holds only in-frame ones; the method was immunoSEQ multiplex PCR. The sample lists 350,000 to 450,000 clones; roughly 81% were seen once. The source of the sample is a study of Ad26.COV2.S vaccination and SARS-CoV-2 variants. Study observations and caveats: It was reported that spike-specific CD8+ and CD4+ T cell responses were substantially broad after vaccination.

Germline values: CDR1 LNHDA, CDR2 SQIVND (reference sequence). This CDR3 spans 15 amino acids. Trimming shortened V by 3 bases and J by 2 bases, and 11 bases separated the two germline ends. The clonotype originates from a person aged 18-60 years who received the Ad26.COV2.S COVID-19 vaccine or a placebo. The starting material was peripheral blood, obtained in a trial of Ad26.COV2.S vaccine versus placebo. This chain links TRBV19 with TRBJ2-1; D not resolved. This chain's CDR3 is CASSIRLAAYNEQFF. The CDR3 DNA sequence: TGTGCCAGTAGTATTCGTTTGGCAGCCTACAATGAGCAGTTCTTC.